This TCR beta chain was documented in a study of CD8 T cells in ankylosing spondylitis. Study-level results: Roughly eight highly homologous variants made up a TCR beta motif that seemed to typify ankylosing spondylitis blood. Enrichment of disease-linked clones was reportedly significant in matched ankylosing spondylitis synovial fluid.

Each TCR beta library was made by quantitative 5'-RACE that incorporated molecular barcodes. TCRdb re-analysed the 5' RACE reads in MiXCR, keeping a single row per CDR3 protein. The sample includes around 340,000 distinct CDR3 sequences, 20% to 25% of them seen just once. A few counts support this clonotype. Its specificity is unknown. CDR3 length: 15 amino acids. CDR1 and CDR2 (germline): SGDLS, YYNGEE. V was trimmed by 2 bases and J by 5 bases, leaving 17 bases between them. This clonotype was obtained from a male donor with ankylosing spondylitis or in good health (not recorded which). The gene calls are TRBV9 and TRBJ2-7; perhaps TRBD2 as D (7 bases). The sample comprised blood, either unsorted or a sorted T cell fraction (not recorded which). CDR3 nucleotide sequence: TGTGCCAGCAGCGTGCAGGGGAGGGGCGCGGACGAGCAGTACTTC. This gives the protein CASSVQGRGADEQYF. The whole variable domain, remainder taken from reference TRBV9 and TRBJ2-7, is DSGVTQTPKHLITATGQRVTLRCSPRSGDLSVYWYQQSLDQGLQFLIQYYNGEERAKGNILERFSAQQFPDLHSELNLSSLELGDSALYFCASSVQGRGADEQYFGPGTRLTVT.